This note documents a single T cell receptor beta chain sequence. The CDR3 covers 15 residues. Germline loops: CDR1 MGHRA, CDR2 YSYEKL. Trimming shortened V by 4 bases and J by 2 bases, and 15 bases separated the two germline ends. These data originate in a study of shared clonotypes between healthy human individuals. The data were produced by immunoSEQ multiplex PCR, yet TCRdb's version contains in-frame clones alone and is incomplete. The sample has some 2 million clones; about 95% are singletons. CD45RO-negative CD8 cells positively selected for CCR7 made up the naive population, which excluded terminally differentiated effector memory CD45RA+ cells. Caucasian adults residing in Nashville, Tennessee made up all the donors.

The sample was naive CD8+ T cells sorted from blood. The rearrangement joins TRBV4-1 to TRBJ2-7; D uncertain. This clonotype was sampled from a man aged 18 to 30 in good health. The CDR3 sequence: CASSPTTDSTYEQYF. The CDR3 coding sequence is TGCGCCAGCAGCCCAACGACCGACTCCACCTACGAGCAGTACTTC.